This T cell receptor beta chain came from a study of blood T cell repertoires in COVID-19. In the study overall: Specimens from acute and convalescent COVID-19 originated in the United States, Italy and Spain.

Sequenced by immunoSEQ multiplex PCR; TCRdb stores in-frame clones only, minus some. Counted here are about 140,000 clones, approximately 88% occurring once; the ten biggest clones make up about 1.8%. V dropped 5 bases and J dropped 4; count of bases not matched to a gene: 13. Germline assignment: CDR1 SGHRS and CDR2 YFSETQ. The CDR3 is 16 residues long. Input material: peripheral blood. This sequence joins TRBV5-1 and TRBJ2-5; TRBD1 agrees at 8 bases. This clonotype originated in a woman in her 50s with acute or convalescent COVID-19. The CDR3 reads CASSLMRGDRGETQYF. Here the CDR3 DNA reads TGCGCCAGCAGTCTCATGAGGGGCGACAGGGGAGAGACCCAGTACTTC.